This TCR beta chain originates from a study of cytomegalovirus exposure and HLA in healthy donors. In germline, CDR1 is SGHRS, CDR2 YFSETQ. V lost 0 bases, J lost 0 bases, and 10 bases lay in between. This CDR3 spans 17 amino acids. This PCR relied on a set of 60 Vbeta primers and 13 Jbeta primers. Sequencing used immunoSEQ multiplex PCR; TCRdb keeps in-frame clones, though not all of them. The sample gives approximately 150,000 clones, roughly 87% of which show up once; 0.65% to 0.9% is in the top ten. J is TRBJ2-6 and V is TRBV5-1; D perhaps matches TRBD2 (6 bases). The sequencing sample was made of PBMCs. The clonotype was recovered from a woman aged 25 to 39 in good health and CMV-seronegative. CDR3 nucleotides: TGCGCCAGCAGCTTGGGTGGGGGGATCTCTGGGGCCAACGTCCTGACTTTC. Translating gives CASSLGGGISGANVLTF.